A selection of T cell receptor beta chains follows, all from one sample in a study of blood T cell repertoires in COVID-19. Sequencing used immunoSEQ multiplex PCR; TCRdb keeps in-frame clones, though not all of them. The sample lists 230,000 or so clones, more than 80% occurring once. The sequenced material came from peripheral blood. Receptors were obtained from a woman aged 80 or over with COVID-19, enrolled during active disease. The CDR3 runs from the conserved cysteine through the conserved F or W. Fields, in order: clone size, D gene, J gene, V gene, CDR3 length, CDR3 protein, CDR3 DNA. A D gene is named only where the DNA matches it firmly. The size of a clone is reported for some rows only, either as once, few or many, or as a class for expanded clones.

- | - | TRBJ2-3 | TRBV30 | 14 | CAWSFKGGTDTQYF | TGTGCCTGGAGTTTTAAGGGGGGCACAGATACGCAGTATTTT
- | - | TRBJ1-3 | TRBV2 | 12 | CASGGAGNTIYF | TGTGCCTCCGGGGGTGCTGGAAACACCATATATTTT
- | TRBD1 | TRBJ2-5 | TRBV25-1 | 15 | CASSGRDRAQETQYF | TGTGCCAGCAGTGGAAGAGACAGGGCGCAAGAGACCCAGTACTTC
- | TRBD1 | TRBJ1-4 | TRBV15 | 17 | CATSRGQGPRRGEKLFF | TGTGCCACCAGCAGAGGACAGGGGCCTAGGAGAGGAGAAAAACTGTTTTTT
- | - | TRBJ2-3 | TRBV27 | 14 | CASSFSEATDTQYF | TGTGCCAGCAGTTTCTCGGAGGCAACAGATACGCAGTATTTT
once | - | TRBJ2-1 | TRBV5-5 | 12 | CASSRTSNEQFF | TGTGCCAGCAGCCGAACCAGCAATGAGCAGTTCTTC
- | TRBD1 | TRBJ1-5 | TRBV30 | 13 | CAWSRQGREPQHF | TGTGCCTGGAGTCGACAGGGTAGAGAGCCCCAGCATTTT
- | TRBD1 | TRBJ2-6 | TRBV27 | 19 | CASSSPSRGQFSGANVLTF | TGTGCCAGCAGTTCCCCGAGCAGGGGGCAATTCTCTGGGGCCAACGTCCTGACTTTC
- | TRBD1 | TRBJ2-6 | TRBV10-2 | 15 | CASSVEGAGANVLTF | TGCGCCAGCAGTGTCGAGGGGGCAGGGGCCAACGTCCTGACTTTC
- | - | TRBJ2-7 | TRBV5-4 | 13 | CASSSRQAGEQYF | TGTGCCAGCAGCTCAAGACAGGCGGGCGAGCAGTACTTC
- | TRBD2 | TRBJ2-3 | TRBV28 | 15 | CASSFSGRASDTQYF | TGTGCCAGCAGTTTTAGCGGGAGGGCGTCAGATACGCAGTATTTT
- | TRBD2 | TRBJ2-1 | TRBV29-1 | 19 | CSVGRTSGSRRQRMDEQFF | TGCAGCGTTGGGCGGACTAGCGGGAGCCGCCGTCAAAGGATGGATGAGCAGTTCTTC
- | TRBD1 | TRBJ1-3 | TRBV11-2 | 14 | CASSTRDSGNTIYF | TGTGCCAGCAGCACCCGGGACAGTGGAAACACCATATATTTT
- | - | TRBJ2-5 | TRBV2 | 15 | CASSPETGVGETQYF | TGTGCCAGCAGTCCCGAGACCGGGGTTGGGGAGACCCAGTACTTC
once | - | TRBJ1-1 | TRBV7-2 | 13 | CASSKHQGSEAFF | TGTGCCAGCAGCAAACACCAGGGCTCTGAAGCTTTCTTT
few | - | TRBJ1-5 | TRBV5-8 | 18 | CASSSSRFSGAWDQPQHF | TGTGCCAGCAGCTCATCCCGTTTTTCAGGGGCTTGGGATCAGCCCCAGCATTTT
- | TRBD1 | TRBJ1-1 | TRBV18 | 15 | CASSPQTGEVTEAFF | TGTGCCAGCTCACCCCAGACAGGGGAGGTCACTGAAGCTTTCTTT
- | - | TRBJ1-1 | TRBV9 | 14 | CASSPFVVNTEAFF | TGTGCCAGCAGCCCTTTCGTTGTGAACACTGAAGCTTTCTTT
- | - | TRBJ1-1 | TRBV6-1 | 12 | CASSDMAERAFF | TGTGCCAGCAGTGATATGGCGGAAAGGGCTTTCTTT
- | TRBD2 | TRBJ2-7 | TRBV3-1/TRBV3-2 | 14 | CASSRSGGTYEQYF | TGTGCCAGCAGCAGAAGCGGGGGGACATACGAGCAGTACTTC
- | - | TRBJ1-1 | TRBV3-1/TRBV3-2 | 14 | CASSQDLWGREAFF | TGTGCCAGCAGCCAAGATCTTTGGGGGAGGGAGGCTTTCTTT
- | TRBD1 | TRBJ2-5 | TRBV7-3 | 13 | CASSVGTEETQYF | TGTGCCAGCAGCGTTGGGACAGAAGAGACCCAGTACTTC
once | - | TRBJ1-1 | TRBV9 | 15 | CASSPQVDPSTEAFF | TGTGCCAGCAGCCCACAGGTGGATCCTAGCACTGAAGCTTTCTTT
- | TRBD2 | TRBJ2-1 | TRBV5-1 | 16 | CASSWGLAGEGNEQFF | TGCGCCAGCAGCTGGGGGCTAGCGGGAGAAGGGAATGAGCAGTTCTTC
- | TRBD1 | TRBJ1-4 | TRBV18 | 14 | CASSPGTVGEKLFF | TGTGCCAGCTCACCGGGGACAGTAGGTGAAAAACTGTTTTTT
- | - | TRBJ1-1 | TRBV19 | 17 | CASSIRRRSSLNTEAFF | TGTGCCAGTAGTATACGGAGGCGCTCCTCTTTGAACACTGAAGCTTTCTTT
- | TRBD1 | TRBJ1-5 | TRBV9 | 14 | CASSAGTGDQPQHF | TGTGCCAGCAGCGCGGGGACAGGGGATCAGCCCCAGCATTTT
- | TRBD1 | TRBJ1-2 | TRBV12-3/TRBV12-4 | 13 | CASRRTGANGYTF | TGTGCCAGCAGGAGGACAGGGGCGAATGGCTACACCTTC
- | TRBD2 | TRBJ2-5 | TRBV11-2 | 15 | CASSARLAEGETQYF | TGTGCCAGCAGCGCCCGACTAGCGGAGGGAGAGACCCAGTACTTC
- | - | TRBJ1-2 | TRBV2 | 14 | CASRGGGRPAGYTF | TGTGCCAGCAGGGGTGGTGGCAGGCCAGCTGGCTACACCTTC
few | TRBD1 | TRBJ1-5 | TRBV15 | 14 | CATSRDRDNQPQHF | TGTGCCACCAGCCGGGACAGGGACAATCAGCCCCAGCATTTT
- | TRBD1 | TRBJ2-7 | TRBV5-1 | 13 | CASSPQGVDEQYF | TGCGCCAGCAGCCCTCAGGGGGTGGACGAGCAGTACTTC
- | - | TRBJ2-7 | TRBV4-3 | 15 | CASSQDPRGYYEQYF | TGCGCCAGCAGCCAAGATCCGCGCGGTTACTACGAGCAGTACTTC